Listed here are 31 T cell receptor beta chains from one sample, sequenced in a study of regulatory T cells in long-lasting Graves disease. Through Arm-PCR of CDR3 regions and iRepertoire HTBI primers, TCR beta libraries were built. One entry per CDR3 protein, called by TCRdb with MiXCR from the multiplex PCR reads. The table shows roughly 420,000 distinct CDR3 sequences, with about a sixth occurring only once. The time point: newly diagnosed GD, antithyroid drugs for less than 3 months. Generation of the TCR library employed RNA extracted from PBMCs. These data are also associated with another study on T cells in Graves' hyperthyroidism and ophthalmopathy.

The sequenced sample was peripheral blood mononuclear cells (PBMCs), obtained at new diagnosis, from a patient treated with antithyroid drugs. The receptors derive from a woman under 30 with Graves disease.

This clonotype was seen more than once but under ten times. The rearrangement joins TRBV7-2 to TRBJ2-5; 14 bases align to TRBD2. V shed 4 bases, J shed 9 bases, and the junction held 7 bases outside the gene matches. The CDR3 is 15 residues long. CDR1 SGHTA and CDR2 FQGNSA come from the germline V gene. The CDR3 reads CASSSGTSGSFSQYF. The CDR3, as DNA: TGTGCCAGCAGCTCCGGGACTAGCGGGAGTTTTTCCCAGTACTTC.

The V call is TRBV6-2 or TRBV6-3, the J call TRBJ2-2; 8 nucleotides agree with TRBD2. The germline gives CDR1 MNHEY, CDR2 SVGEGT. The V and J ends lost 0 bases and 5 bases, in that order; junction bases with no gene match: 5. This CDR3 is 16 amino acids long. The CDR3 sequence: CASSYSGTRFTGELFF. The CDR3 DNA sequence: TGTGCCAGCAGTTACTCCGGGACTAGATTTACCGGGGAGCTGTTTTTT.

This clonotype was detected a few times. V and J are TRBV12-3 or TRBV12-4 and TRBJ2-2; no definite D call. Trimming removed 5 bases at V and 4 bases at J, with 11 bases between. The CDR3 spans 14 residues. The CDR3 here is CASSPGASTGELFF. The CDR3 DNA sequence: TGTGCCAGCAGTCCGGGTGCGAGCACCGGGGAGCTGTTTTTT.

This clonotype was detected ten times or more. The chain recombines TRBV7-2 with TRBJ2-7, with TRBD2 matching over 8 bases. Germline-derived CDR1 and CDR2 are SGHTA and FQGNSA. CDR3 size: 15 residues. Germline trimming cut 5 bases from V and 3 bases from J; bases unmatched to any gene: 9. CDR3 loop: CASSRSGAGSYEQYF. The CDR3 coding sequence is TGTGCCAGCAGCCGTAGCGGGGCGGGAAGCTACGAGCAGTACTTC.

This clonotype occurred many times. The CDR3 DNA follows: TGTGCCAGCAGTTTGTCAGGGCTATACGAGCAGTACTTC. This codes for CASSLSGLYEQYF. V is TRBV12-3 or TRBV12-4 and J is TRBJ2-7; TRBD1 is a possible D gene (5 bases). There are 13 residues in the CDR3. V was trimmed by 3 bases and J by 4 bases, leaving 10 bases between them.

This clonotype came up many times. The CDR3 protein is CSADRAGGLSYNEQFF. The CDR3, as DNA: TGCAGTGCTGACCGAGCGGGAGGTCTCTCCTACAATGAGCAGTTCTTC. J is TRBJ2-1 and V is TRBV20-1; 9 bases agree with TRBD2. Germline V CDR1 and CDR2: DFQATT, SNEGSKA (reference sequence). Trimming took 5 bases from V and 0 from J; bases not matched to a gene: 8. There are 16 residues in the CDR3.

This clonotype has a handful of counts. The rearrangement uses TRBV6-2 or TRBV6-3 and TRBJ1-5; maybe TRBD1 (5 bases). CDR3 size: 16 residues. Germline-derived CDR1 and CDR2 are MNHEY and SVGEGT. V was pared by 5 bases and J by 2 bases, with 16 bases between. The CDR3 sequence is CASSPPGLGGNQPQHF. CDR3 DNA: TGTGCCAGCAGTCCCCCGGGACTGGGGGGCAATCAGCCCCAGCATTTT.

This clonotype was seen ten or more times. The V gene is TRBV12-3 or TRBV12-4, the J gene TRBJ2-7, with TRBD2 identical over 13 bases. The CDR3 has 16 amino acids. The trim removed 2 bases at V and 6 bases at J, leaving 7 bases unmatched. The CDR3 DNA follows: TGTGCCAGCAGTTTAAAGGGACTAGCGGGAAAGGTCGAGCAGTACTTC. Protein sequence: CASSLKGLAGKVEQYF.

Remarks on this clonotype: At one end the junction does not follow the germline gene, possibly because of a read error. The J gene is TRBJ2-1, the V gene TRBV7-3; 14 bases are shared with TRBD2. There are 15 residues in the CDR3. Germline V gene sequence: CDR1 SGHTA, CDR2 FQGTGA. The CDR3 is CACSLTGLAGAEQFF. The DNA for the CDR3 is TGTGCCTGCAGCTTAACGGGACTAGCGGGAGCTGAGCAGTTCTTC. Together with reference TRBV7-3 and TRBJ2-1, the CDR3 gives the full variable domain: GAGVSQTPSNKVTEKGKYVELRCDPISGHTALYWYRQSLGQGPEFLIYFQGTGAADDSGLPNDRFFAVRPEGSVSTLKIQRTERGDSAVYLCACSLTGLAGAEQFFGPGTRLTVL.

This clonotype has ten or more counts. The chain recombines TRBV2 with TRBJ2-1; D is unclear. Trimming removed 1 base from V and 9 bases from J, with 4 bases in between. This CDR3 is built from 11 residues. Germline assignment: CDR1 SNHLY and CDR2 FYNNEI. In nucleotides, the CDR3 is TGTGCCAGCAGTGAAGGGGGTGAGCAGTTCTTC. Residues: CASSEGGEQFF.

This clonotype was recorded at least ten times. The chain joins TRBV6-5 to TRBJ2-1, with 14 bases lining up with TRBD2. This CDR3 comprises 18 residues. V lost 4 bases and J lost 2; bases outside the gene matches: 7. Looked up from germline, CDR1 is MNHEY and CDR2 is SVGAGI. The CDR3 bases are TGTGCCAGCAGTTGGGGCGGGACTAGCGGGAGTACCTACAATGAGCAGTTCTTC. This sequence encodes CASSWGGTSGSTYNEQFF.

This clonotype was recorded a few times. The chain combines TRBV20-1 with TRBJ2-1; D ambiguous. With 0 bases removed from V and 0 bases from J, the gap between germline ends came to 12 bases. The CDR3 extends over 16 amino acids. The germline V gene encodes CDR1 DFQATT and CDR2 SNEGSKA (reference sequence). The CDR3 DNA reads TGCAGTGCTAGAGATACCGCGGTGAGCTCCTACAATGAGCAGTTCTTC. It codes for CSARDTAVSSYNEQFF.

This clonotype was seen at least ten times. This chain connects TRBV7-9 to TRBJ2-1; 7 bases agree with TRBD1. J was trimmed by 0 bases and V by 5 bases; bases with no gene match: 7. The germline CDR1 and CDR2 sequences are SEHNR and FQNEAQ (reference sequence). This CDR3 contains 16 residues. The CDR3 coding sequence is TGTGCCAGCAGCACCTCGACAGGGAACTCCTACAATGAGCAGTTCTTC. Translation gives CASSTSTGNSYNEQFF.

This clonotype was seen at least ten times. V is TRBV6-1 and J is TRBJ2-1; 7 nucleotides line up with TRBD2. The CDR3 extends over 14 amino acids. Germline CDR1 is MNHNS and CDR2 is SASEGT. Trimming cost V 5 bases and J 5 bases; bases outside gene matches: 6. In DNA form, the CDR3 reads TGTGCCAGCAGTAGCGGGAACACACACAATGAGCAGTTCTTC. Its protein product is CASSSGNTHNEQFF.

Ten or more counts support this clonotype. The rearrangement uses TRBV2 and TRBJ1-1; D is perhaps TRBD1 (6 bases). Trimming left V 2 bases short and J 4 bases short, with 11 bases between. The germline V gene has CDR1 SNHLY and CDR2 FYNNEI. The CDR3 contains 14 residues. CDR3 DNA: TGTGCCAGCAGTGAACAGGGAGGGGGCACTGAAGCTTTCTTT. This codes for CASSEQGGGTEAFF.

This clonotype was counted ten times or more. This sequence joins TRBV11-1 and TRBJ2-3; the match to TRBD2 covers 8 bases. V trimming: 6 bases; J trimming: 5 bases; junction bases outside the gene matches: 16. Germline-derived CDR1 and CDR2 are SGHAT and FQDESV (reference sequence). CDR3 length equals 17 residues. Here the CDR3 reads CASRVPGAGEGVDTQYF. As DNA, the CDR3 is TGTGCCAGCAGGGTACCCGGAGCGGGAGAAGGGGTAGATACGCAGTATTTT.

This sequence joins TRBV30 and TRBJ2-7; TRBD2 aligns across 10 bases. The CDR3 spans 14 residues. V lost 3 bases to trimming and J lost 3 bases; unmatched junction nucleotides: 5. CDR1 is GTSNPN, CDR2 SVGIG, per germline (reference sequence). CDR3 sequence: CAWRPGLASYEQYF. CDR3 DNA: TGTGCCTGGAGACCGGGACTAGCGAGCTACGAGCAGTACTTC.

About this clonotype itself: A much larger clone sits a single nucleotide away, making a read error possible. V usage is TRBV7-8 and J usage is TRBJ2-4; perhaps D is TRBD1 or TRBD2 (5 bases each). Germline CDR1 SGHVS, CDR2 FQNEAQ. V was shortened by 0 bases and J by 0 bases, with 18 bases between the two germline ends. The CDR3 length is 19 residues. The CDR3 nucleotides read TGTGCCAGCAGCTTAGCCGGGACCGGTATTCGCTTAGCCAAAAACATTCAGTACTTC. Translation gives CASSLAGTGIRLAKNIQYF.

In nucleotides, the CDR3 is TGTGCCAGCAGAACCGGGACAGATTCACCCCTCCACTTT. Translated, it gives CASRTGTDSPLHF. The V call is TRBV27, the J call TRBJ1-6, with 7 nucleotides matching TRBD1. The CDR3 totals 13 residues. J was trimmed by 8 bases and V by 6 bases; bases with no gene match: 4. Germline V gene sequence: CDR1 MNHEY, CDR2 SMNVEV (reference sequence).

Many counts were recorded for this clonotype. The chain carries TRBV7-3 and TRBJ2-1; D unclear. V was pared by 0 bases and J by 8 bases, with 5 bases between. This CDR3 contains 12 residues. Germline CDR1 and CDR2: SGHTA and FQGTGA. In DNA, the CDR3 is TGTGCCAGCAGCTTAACCGGGTATGAGCAGTTCTTC. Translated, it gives CASSLTGYEQFF.

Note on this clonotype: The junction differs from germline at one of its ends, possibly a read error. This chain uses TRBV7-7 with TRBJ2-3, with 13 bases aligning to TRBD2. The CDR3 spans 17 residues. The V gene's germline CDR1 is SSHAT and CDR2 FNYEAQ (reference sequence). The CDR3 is CASSLGLAGVETDTQYF. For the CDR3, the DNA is TGTGCTAGCAGCTTAGGACTAGCGGGAGTGGAGACTGATACGCAGTATTTT. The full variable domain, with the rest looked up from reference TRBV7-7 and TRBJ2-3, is GAGVSQSPRYKVTKRGQDVTLRCDPISSHATLYWYQQALGQGPEFLTYFNYEAQPDKSGLPSDRFSAERPEGSISTLTIQRTEQRDSAMYRCASSLGLAGVETDTQYFGPGTRLTVL.

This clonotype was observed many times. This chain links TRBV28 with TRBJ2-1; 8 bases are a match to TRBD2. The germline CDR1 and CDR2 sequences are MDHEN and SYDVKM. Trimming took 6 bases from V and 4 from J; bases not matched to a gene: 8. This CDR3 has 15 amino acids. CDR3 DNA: TGTGCCAGCAGCGGGAGGGCTAGCGGTTACAATGAGCAGTTCTTC. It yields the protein CASSGRASGYNEQFF.

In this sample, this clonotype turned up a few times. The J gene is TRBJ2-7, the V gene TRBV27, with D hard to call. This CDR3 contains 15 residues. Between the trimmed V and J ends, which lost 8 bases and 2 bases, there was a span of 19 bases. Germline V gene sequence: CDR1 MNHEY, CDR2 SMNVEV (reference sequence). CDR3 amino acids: CASSMKGLDPYEQYF. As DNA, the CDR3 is TGTGCCAGCTCGATGAAGGGTCTGGATCCCTACGAGCAGTACTTC.

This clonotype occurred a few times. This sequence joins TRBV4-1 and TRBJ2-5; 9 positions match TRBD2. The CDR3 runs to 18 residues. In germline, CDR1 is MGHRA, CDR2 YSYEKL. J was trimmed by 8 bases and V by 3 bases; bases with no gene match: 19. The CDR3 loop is CASSHNLDSGRGGITQYF. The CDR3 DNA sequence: TGCGCCAGCAGCCACAACCTCGATAGCGGGAGAGGCGGGATAACCCAGTACTTC.

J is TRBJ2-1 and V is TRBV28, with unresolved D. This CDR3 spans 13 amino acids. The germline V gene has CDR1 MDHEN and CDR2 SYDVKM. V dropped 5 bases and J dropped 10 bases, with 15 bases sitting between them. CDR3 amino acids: CASSPDPGREQFF. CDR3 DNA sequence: TGTGCCAGCAGTCCGGACCCGGGCAGGGAGCAGTTCTTC.

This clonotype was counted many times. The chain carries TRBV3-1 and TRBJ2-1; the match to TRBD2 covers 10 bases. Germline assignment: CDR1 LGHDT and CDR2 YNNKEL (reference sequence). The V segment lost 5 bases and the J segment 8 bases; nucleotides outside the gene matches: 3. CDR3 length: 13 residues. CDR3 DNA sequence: TGTGCCAGCAGCTTAGCGGGAGGTTATGAGCAGTTCTTC. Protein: CASSLAGGYEQFF.

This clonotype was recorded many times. In nucleotides, the CDR3 is TGTGCCAGCAGCCCCTGGGCTAGCGCGACGAACACCGGGGAGCTGTTTTTT. It encodes CASSPWASATNTGELFF. The chain employs TRBV7-8 and TRBJ2-2, with a weak D call TRBD2 (6 bases). V lost 5 bases and J lost 0, with 16 bases in between. The CDR3 is made up of 17 amino acids. From germline, CDR1 is SGHVS and CDR2 FQNEAQ. The full variable domain, with the rest looked up from reference TRBV7-8 and TRBJ2-2, is GAGVSQSPRYKVAKRGQDVALRCDPISGHVSLFWYQQALGQGPEFLTYFQNEAQLDKSGLPSDRFFAERPEGSVSTLKIQRTQQEDSAVYLCASSPWASATNTGELFFGEGSRLTVL.

CDR3 sequence (DNA): TGTGCCAGCAGCCCTATGGACCAGGGGAACACCGGGGAGCTGTTTTTT. Its translation is CASSPMDQGNTGELFF. The chain is built from TRBV13 and TRBJ2-2; D might be TRBD1 (5 bases). This CDR3 has 16 residues. V was shortened by 5 bases and J by 1 base, with 14 bases between the two germline ends. CDR1 PRHDT and CDR2 FYEKMQ come from the germline V gene (reference sequence). Full variable domain (remainder filled in from reference TRBV13 and TRBJ2-2): AAGVIQSPRHLIKEKRETATLKCYPIPRHDTVYWYQQGPGQDPQFLISFYEKMQSDKGSIPDRFSAQQFSDYHSELNMSSLELGDSALYFCASSPMDQGNTGELFFGEGSRLTVL.

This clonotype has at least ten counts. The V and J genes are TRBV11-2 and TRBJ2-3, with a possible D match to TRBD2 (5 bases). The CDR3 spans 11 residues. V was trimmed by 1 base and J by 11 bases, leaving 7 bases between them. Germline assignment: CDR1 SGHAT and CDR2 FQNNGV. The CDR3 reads CASSLGGGQYF. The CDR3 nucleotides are TGTGCCAGCAGCTTAGGAGGAGGGCAGTATTTT.

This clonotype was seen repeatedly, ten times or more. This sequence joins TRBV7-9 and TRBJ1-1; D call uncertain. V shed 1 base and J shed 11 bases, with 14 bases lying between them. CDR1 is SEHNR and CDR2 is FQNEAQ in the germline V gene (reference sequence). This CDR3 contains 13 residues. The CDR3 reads CASSLEIAVDAFF. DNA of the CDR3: TGTGCCAGCAGCTTAGAGATTGCCGTGGATGCTTTCTTT.

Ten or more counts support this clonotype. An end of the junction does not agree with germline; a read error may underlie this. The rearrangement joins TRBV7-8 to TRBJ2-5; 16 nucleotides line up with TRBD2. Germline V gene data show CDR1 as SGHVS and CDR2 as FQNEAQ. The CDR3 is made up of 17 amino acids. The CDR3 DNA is TGTGCCAGCAGCTCTGGGACTAGCGGGAGGGCCCAACAGACCCAGTACTTC. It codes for CASSSGTSGRAQQTQYF.